The 7 T cell receptor beta chains below all came from one sample that was sequenced in a study of blood T cell repertoires in COVID-19. Using immunoSEQ multiplex PCR, the repertoire was profiled, and TCRdb retains in-frame clones only, with some absent. The profile shows under 500,000 clones, roughly 85% of them singletons. Source material: PBMCs or T cells enriched from blood (not recorded which). The receptors derive from a woman aged 18-35 years with acute COVID-19.

This chain joins TRBV6-5 and TRBJ1-1; 8 nucleotides line up with TRBD1. Germline CDR1 and CDR2: MNHEY and SVGAGI. This CDR3 has 14 amino acids. V trimming: 6 bases; J trimming: 1 base; junction bases outside the gene matches: 4. The CDR3 DNA sequence: TGTGCCAGCAGCCTGGACAGGGCGAACACTGAAGCTTTCTTT. Translating gives CASSLDRANTEAFF.

The chain couples TRBV5-1 to TRBJ1-1; D gene uncertain. The CDR3 loop spans 14 amino acids. Germline V CDR1 and CDR2: SGHRS, YFSETQ. The V and J ends lost 0 bases and 4 bases respectively, with 10 bases between them. The CDR3 DNA reads as TGCGCCAGCAGCTTGGGTGGGAGTGGCACTGAAGCTTTCTTT. It encodes CASSLGGSGTEAFF.

V is TRBV28 and J is TRBJ2-7, with D unresolved. Trimming left V 9 bases short and J 5 bases short, with 8 bases between. The CDR3 extends over 10 amino acids. Germline V CDR1 and CDR2: MDHEN, SYDVKM. CDR3: CARTWNEQYF. The DNA of the CDR3 is TGTGCCAGGACTTGGAACGAGCAGTACTTC.

The chain combines TRBV5-1 with TRBJ1-2; perhaps TRBD1 as D (6 bases). The ends were cut back, 4 bases at V and 4 bases at J, with 14 bases in the middle. Germline CDR1 SGHRS, CDR2 YFSETQ. The CDR3 consists of 14 residues. CDR3 sequence: CASSPEQGRYGYTF. The CDR3 DNA reads as TGCGCCAGCAGCCCGGAACAGGGTCGCTATGGCTACACCTTC.

This clone came up a few times. The gene calls are TRBV6-2 or TRBV6-3 and TRBJ1-5; TRBD1 might be the D (5 bases). In germline, CDR1 is MNHEY, CDR2 SVGEGT. This CDR3 contains 14 residues. Trimming cost V 2 bases and J 3 bases, with 8 bases left between them. The CDR3 region is CASSYRGNNQPQHF. DNA for the CDR3: TGTGCCAGCAGTTACAGGGGAAACAATCAGCCCCAGCATTTT.

V usage is TRBV28 and J usage is TRBJ2-7; 11 bases match TRBD1. From germline, CDR1 is MDHEN and CDR2 SYDVKM. With 3 bases clipped from V and 4 bases from J, the junction kept 8 bases outside the gene matches. The CDR3 runs to 16 residues. CDR3 DNA sequence: TGTGCCAGCAGTTTGGGGACAGGGGGATTCTTATACGAGCAGTACTTC. Its translation: CASSLGTGGFLYEQYF.

The V call is TRBV29-1, the J call TRBJ1-2; weak D call: TRBD1 (6 bases). Germline V lookup: CDR1 SQVTM, CDR2 ANQGSEA. V lost 3 bases and J 7 bases, leaving 12 bases between the germline ends. CDR3 length: 12 amino acids. The CDR3 DNA follows: TGCAGCGTTGAGAGCAGGGGTCGTGGCTACACCTTC. As protein: CSVESRGRGYTF.